These T cell receptor beta chains were read from a single sample in a study of beta chain features in type 1 diabetes. Some clones are missing from TCRdb's copy, which holds only in-frame ones; the method was immunoSEQ multiplex PCR. Of more than 550,000 clones detected, more than 12% appear once; the ten largest clones hold roughly 0.04%. The material sequenced was naive CD4+ T cells from blood. These receptors were obtained from a man between 18 and 35 years old with type 1 diabetes. Both conserved end residues are part of each CDR3. Each record gives: clone size, J gene, D gene, V gene, CDR3 DNA, CDR3 protein. A D gene is named only where the DNA matches it firmly. Clone size is stated in some rows and not others, as once, few, many or a class when expanded.

>NA|TRBJ1-6|NA|TRBV15
TGTGCCACCAGCAGAGACCATCTTACAACTAATAATTCACCCCTCCACTTT
CATSRDHLTTNNSPLHF
>NA|TRBJ2-7|TRBD2|TRBV27
TGTGCCAGCAGTTCCACTCTAGCGGGAGGATTTCCCTACGCAGTGTACTTC
CASSSTLAGGFPYAVYF
>NA|TRBJ1-2|NA|TRBV30
TGTGCCAGCCGGGACCGCGCAGGCTATGGCTACACCTTC
CASRDRAGYGYTF
>few|TRBJ2-7|NA|TRBV30
TGTGCCTGGAGTGCAGGATACGAGCAGTACTTC
CAWSAGYEQYF
>few|TRBJ2-1|TRBD2|TRBV7-9
TGTGCCAGCAGCATAGGACTAGCGGGAGTCGATGAGCAGTTCTTC
CASSIGLAGVDEQFF
>NA|TRBJ2-7|NA|TRBV6-5
TGTGCCAGCAGGACAGAAACCTACGAGCAGTACTTC
CASRTETYEQYF
>NA|TRBJ1-2|NA|TRBV9
TGTGCCAGCTCCCGGGCCGGAGGGGCATATGGCTACACCTTC
CASSRAGGAYGYTF
>few|TRBJ2-7|NA|TRBV18
TGTGCCAGCACCCCCGGGGGAAGGACCTACGAGCAGTACTTC
CASTPGGRTYEQYF
>NA|TRBJ2-5|TRBD2|TRBV7-3
TGTGCCAGCAGCCTGACTAGCGGGGGGCACCAAGAGACCCAGTACTTC
CASSLTSGGHQETQYF
>few|TRBJ2-5|NA|TRBV6-5
TGTGCCAGCAGCCGGGGCGACAGTTCCCAAGAGACCCAGTACTTC
CASSRGDSSQETQYF
>NA|TRBJ2-5|NA|TRBV19
TGTGCCAGTAGCACCGACCCGGAGACCCAGTACTTC
CASSTDPETQYF
>NA|TRBJ1-4|NA|TRBV4-3
TGCGCCAGCAGCCAGGGGCATGGCGAAAAACTGTTTTTT
CASSQGHGEKLFF
>NA|TRBJ2-7|NA|TRBV29-1
TGCAGCGTTGGGGGCAGGTACTCCTACGAGCAGTACTTC
CSVGGRYSYEQYF
>NA|TRBJ1-4|TRBD1|TRBV28
TGTGCCAGCAGTTCGGGACAGGGGGGTGAAAAACTGTTTTTT
CASSSGQGGEKLFF
>few|TRBJ2-3|NA|TRBV6-5
TGTGCCAGCAGGCGATCCGGGAGCACGCATACGCAGTATTTT
CASRRSGSTHTQYF
>few|TRBJ2-7|NA|TRBV10-3
TGTGCCATCAGACAGGGTAGCTCCTTCTACGAGCAGTACTTC
CAIRQGSSFYEQYF
>few|TRBJ2-5|NA|TRBV7-9
TGTGCCAGCACTGGGGGGATCGAGACCCAGTACTTC
CASTGGIETQYF
>NA|TRBJ1-2|NA|TRBV2
TGTGCCAGCGTAGGGAGTGCTAACTATGGCTACACCTTC
CASVGSANYGYTF
>NA|TRBJ1-1|NA|TRBV29-1
TGCAGCGTTGAAGAGGGAGGCACTGAAGCTTTCTTT
CSVEEGGTEAFF
>NA|TRBJ2-7|NA|TRBV6-6
TGTGCCAGCAGTTACTCGATACCAGGCTCCTACGAGCAGTACTTC
CASSYSIPGSYEQYF
>few|TRBJ2-1|NA|TRBV30
TGTGCCTGGAGTAGGCTAGCTTCTCATTCTGATGAGCAGTTCTTC
CAWSRLASHSDEQFF
>NA|TRBJ1-1|NA|TRBV27
TGTGCCAGCAGTTTGGGGTCGGACACTGAAGCTTTCTTT
CASSLGSDTEAFF
>NA|TRBJ2-3|NA|TRBV2
TGTGCCAGCAGTGAGGACAGTATGGGCGATACGCAGTATTTT
CASSEDSMGDTQYF
>NA|TRBJ1-6|NA|TRBV7-2
TGTGCCAGCAGCCTCCCCAAGGGCCGGTCACCCCTCCACTTT
CASSLPKGRSPLHF
>few|TRBJ1-1|TRBD1|TRBV29-1
TGCAGCGTTGGATTCCGGGACAGGGGGCATTTGAACACTGAAGCTTTCTTT
CSVGFRDRGHLNTEAFF
>few|TRBJ2-7|TRBD2|TRBV7-2
TGTGCCAGCAGCTTGAGCGGGAGCCCCTACGAGCAGTACTTC
CASSLSGSPYEQYF
>few|TRBJ1-5|NA|TRBV7-9
TGTGCCAGCAGCTACACAGGGACCCCAACAGGCAATCAGCCCCAGCATTTT
CASSYTGTPTGNQPQHF
>few|TRBJ1-6|NA|TRBV5-6
TGTGCCAGCCACCGGGACAATAATTCACCCCTCCACTTT
CASHRDNNSPLHF
>NA|TRBJ1-5|NA|TRBV9
TGTGCCAGCAACCTCGAGGGGGGCCTGGGTCAGCCCCAGCATTTT
CASNLEGGLGQPQHF
>NA|TRBJ2-2|TRBD1|TRBV5-1
TGCGCCAGCAGCTTGCCGACAGGGGGTTTCGTGACCGGGGAGCTGTTTTTT
CASSLPTGGFVTGELFF
>NA|TRBJ1-4|NA|TRBV20-1
TGCAGTGCACCTAAGCAGGAAAAACTGTTTTTT
CSAPKQEKLFF
>NA|TRBJ2-7|TRBD1|TRBV4-2
TGTGCCAGCAGCCCGGGACAGGGGACCTACGAGCAGTACTTC
CASSPGQGTYEQYF
>few|TRBJ2-1|TRBD2|TRBV5-4
TGTGCCAGCAGCCGAGGGGCTAGCGGGGCAGCTTACAATGAGCAGTTCTTC
CASSRGASGAAYNEQFF
>NA|TRBJ2-5|TRBD2|TRBV29-1
TGCAGCGTGAGCCGGGCGGGAGGGCTTGGAGAGACCCAGTACTTC
CSVSRAGGLGETQYF
>NA|TRBJ1-1|TRBD1|TRBV29-1
TGCAGCGGCTACCGGGACAGGGACACTGAAGCTTTCTTT
CSGYRDRDTEAFF
>NA|TRBJ1-1|NA|TRBV11-2
TGTGCCAGCAGCTTTCGTAGGGGAGGCACTGAAGCTTTCTTT
CASSFRRGGTEAFF
>NA|TRBJ1-2|NA|TRBV7-9
TGTGCCAGCAGCTTCGGGACTGGAGGCTACACCTTC
CASSFGTGGYTF
>few|TRBJ1-2|TRBD1|TRBV30
TGTGCCTACCACCCGCAGGGGGTATCTGGCTACACCTTC
CAYHPQGVSGYTF
>NA|TRBJ1-1|NA|TRBV5-6
TGTGCCAGCAGCTTGAGACAGTTGAACACTGAAGCTTTCTTT
CASSLRQLNTEAFF
>few|TRBJ2-7|TRBD1|TRBV5-1
TGCGCCAGCAGCTTCGGACAGGGGGGAGAGCAGTACTTC
CASSFGQGGEQYF